The 32 T cell receptor beta chains listed next were all sequenced from one sample in a study of beta chain features in type 1 diabetes. Regarding the study as a whole: Across all four CD4+ subsets, people with type 1 diabetes showed modestly shorter TCRB CDR3s.

Their antigens are not known. Sequencing targeted expressed TCRB transcripts, as all isolated RNA had been reverse transcribed. The repertoire was sequenced with immunoSEQ multiplex PCR; TCRdb's copy has only in-frame clones and lacks some. The sample includes 160,000 or so clones, 63% of them seen just once. The sample comprised naive CD4+ T cells from blood. These receptors were obtained from a man younger than 40 with type 1 diabetes.

The gene calls are TRBV9 and TRBJ2-3; a possible D gene is TRBD2 (6 bases). This CDR3 has 14 amino acids. V was pared by 4 bases and J by 2 bases, with 11 bases between. Germline V gene lookup returns CDR1 SGDLS and CDR2 YYNGEE. Here the CDR3 DNA reads TGTGCCAGCAGCTTCGCGGGGTTCACAGATACGCAGTATTTT. Amino acid sequence: CASSFAGFTDTQYF. Full variable domain (rest looked up from reference TRBV9 and TRBJ2-3): DSGVTQTPKHLITATGQRVTLRCSPRSGDLSVYWYQQSLDQGLQFLIQYYNGEERAKGNILERFSAQQFPDLHSELNLSSLELGDSALYFCASSFAGFTDTQYFGPGTRLTVL.

CDR3 sequence reads: CASSQSSSRGNYGYTF. The DNA of the CDR3 is TGCGCCAGCAGTCAATCCTCCTCGAGGGGTAACTATGGCTACACCTTC. This rearrangement joins TRBV23-1 to TRBJ1-2; D is perhaps TRBD1 (5 bases). TRBV23-1 is annotated as an ORF whose role is uncertain. The CDR3 runs to 16 residues. V was shortened by 0 bases and J by 1 base, with 12 bases between the two germline ends.

The chain joins TRBV25-1 to TRBJ2-7; maybe TRBD1 (6 bases). Germline V gene sequence: CDR1 MGHDK, CDR2 SYGVNS. Trimming took 5 bases from V and 5 from J, leaving 19 bases between them. The CDR3 totals 15 residues. CDR3: CASSPLQGPGDEQYF. CDR3 sequence (DNA): TGTGCCAGCAGTCCTCTACAGGGCCCTGGGGACGAGCAGTACTTC.

The chain employs TRBV7-2 and TRBJ2-1; possibly TRBD2 for D (5 bases). CDR1 is SGHTA and CDR2 is FQGNSA in the germline V gene. Trimming took 5 bases from V and 0 from J, leaving 14 bases between them. This CDR3 comprises 16 residues. CDR3 sequence reads: CASSPGLGGSYNEQFF. The CDR3 DNA follows: TGTGCCAGCAGCCCCGGACTGGGCGGCTCCTACAATGAGCAGTTCTTC. The full variable domain, its missing parts supplied by reference TRBV7-2 and TRBJ2-1, is GAGVSQSPSNKVTEKGKDVELRCDPISGHTALYWYRQSLGQGLEFLIYFQGNSAPDKSGLPSDRFSAERTGGSVSTLTIQRTQQEDSAVYLCASSPGLGGSYNEQFFGPGTRLTVL.

In this sample, this clone turned up a few times. The rearrangement joins TRBV4-3 to TRBJ2-5; D possibly matches TRBD1 or TRBD2 (5 bases each). CDR1 and CDR2 from the germline V gene are LGHNA and YSLEER. Deletions cut 5 bases from V and 1 base from J, with 14 bases between. This CDR3 spans 15 amino acids. The CDR3 reads CASSYRDQGQETQYF. CDR3 nucleotide sequence: TGCGCCAGCAGCTACCGGGACCAAGGCCAAGAGACCCAGTACTTC.

This rearrangement joins TRBV30 to TRBJ1-4; 9 bases are a match to TRBD1. CDR1 is GTSNPN, CDR2 SVGIG, per germline (reference sequence). This CDR3 is 14 amino acids long. V trimming: 4 bases; J trimming: 5 bases; junction bases outside the gene matches: 5. CDR3 sequence: CAWTSGTGNEKLFF. The CDR3 region has the DNA TGTGCCTGGACCTCCGGGACAGGGAATGAAAAACTGTTTTTT.

The chain joins TRBV30 to TRBJ2-3, with 7 bases that match TRBD2. J lost 2 bases, V lost 4 bases, and 6 bases had no gene match. The germline CDR1 and CDR2 sequences are GTSNPN and SVGIG (reference sequence). The CDR3 has 14 amino acids. DNA of the CDR3: TGTGCCTGGACCCTAGCGGAGGACACAGATACGCAGTATTTT. Its translation is CAWTLAEDTDTQYF.

This chain joins TRBV4-3 and TRBJ1-2, with 8 positions matching TRBD1. V shed 5 bases, J shed 6 bases, and the junction held 11 bases outside the gene matches. CDR1 LGHNA and CDR2 YSLEER come from the germline V gene. The CDR3 is made up of 15 amino acids. The CDR3 DNA is TGCGCCAGCAGCTCCGGACAGGGCCCAGTCCATGGCTACACCTTC. Translating gives CASSSGQGPVHGYTF.

The V gene is TRBV7-2, the J gene TRBJ2-3; D possibly corresponds to TRBD1 (5 bases). Per germline, CDR1 SGHTA and CDR2 FQGNSA. There are 14 residues in the CDR3. The V end lost 6 bases, the J end lost 1 base, and 11 bases lay between the germline ends. The CDR3 nucleotides are TGTGCCAGCAGTTGGGAAGGGGGCACAGATACGCAGTATTTT. Protein sequence: CASSWEGGTDTQYF. The whole variable domain, filled in from reference TRBV7-2 and TRBJ2-3, reads GAGVSQSPSNKVTEKGKDVELRCDPISGHTALYWYRQSLGQGLEFLIYFQGNSAPDKSGLPSDRFSAERTGGSVSTLTIQRTQQEDSAVYLCASSWEGGTDTQYFGPGTRLTVL.

J is TRBJ2-3 and V is TRBV5-4, with 9 bases lining up with TRBD2. The CDR3 is made up of 16 amino acids. V gave up 4 bases and J gave up 3 bases; unmatched junction bases: 9. Germline V gives CDR1 SGHNT, CDR2 YYREEE (reference sequence). CDR3 loop: CASSKGGGAQTDTQYF. The CDR3 region has the DNA TGTGCCAGCAGCAAGGGCGGGGGGGCCCAGACAGATACGCAGTATTTT.

The CDR3 region has the DNA TGTGCCAGCTCACCAGGGCGGGCCTACGAGCAGTACTTC. Translated, it gives CASSPGRAYEQYF. J is TRBJ2-7 and V is TRBV18; possible D gene TRBD2, 5 bases. Germline V gene data show CDR1 as KGHSH and CDR2 as LQKENI. CDR3 length equals 13 residues. V dropped 2 bases and J dropped 2 bases, with 7 bases sitting between them.

V usage is TRBV29-1 and J usage is TRBJ1-3; D remains unclear. Germline lookup yields CDR1 SQVTM and CDR2 ANQGSEA. The CDR3 contains 11 residues. V lost 4 bases, J lost 3 bases, and 4 bases lay in between. CDR3 residues: CSVVLGNTIYF. The CDR3 DNA reads as TGCAGCGTTGTACTTGGAAACACCATATATTTT. Combining the CDR3 with reference TRBV29-1 and TRBJ1-3 gives the whole variable domain SAVISQKPSRDICQRGTSLTIQCQVDSQVTMMFWYRQQPGQSLTLIATANQGSEATYESGFVIDKFPISRPNLTFSTLTVSNMSPEDSSIYLCSVVLGNTIYFGEGSWLTVV.

This chain links TRBV9 with TRBJ2-1, with a weak D call TRBD2 (5 bases). Between the trimmed V and J ends, which lost 2 bases and 5 bases, there was a span of 17 bases. The CDR3 is 16 residues long. Germline V gene sequence: CDR1 SGDLS, CDR2 YYNGEE. The CDR3 here is CASSVVGLADDNEQFF. The DNA for the CDR3 is TGTGCCAGCAGCGTGGTCGGGCTAGCAGACGACAATGAGCAGTTCTTC.

This clone was seen a single time. The chain links TRBV9 to TRBJ2-5, with D tentatively TRBD2 (5 bases). The CDR3 has 15 residues. CDR1 is SGDLS and CDR2 is YYNGEE in the germline V gene. V was cut by 0 bases and J by 2 bases, with 11 bases left in between. CDR3 DNA sequence: TGTGCCAGCAGCGTAGCTCCGGGGATTCAAGAGACCCAGTACTTC. This codes for CASSVAPGIQETQYF. Combining the CDR3 with reference TRBV9 and TRBJ2-5 gives the whole variable domain DSGVTQTPKHLITATGQRVTLRCSPRSGDLSVYWYQQSLDQGLQFLIQYYNGEERAKGNILERFSAQQFPDLHSELNLSSLELGDSALYFCASSVAPGIQETQYFGPGTRLLVL.

The chain links TRBV18 to TRBJ1-2; D uncertain. Germline assignment: CDR1 KGHSH and CDR2 LQKENI. The CDR3 covers 11 residues. V was pared by 2 bases and J by 8 bases, with 6 bases between. CDR3 amino acids: CASSPGSGYTF. The CDR3 coding sequence is TGTGCCAGCTCACCAGGGTCCGGCTACACCTTC.

In this sample, this clone turned up a few times. The chain recombines TRBV14 with TRBJ2-7; D is uncertain. Germline V gene sequence: CDR1 SGHDN, CDR2 FVKESK. The CDR3 has 12 residues. Trimming removed 8 bases from V and 1 base from J, with 9 bases in between. The CDR3 sequence is CASDDGSYEQYF. The CDR3 coding sequence is TGTGCCAGCGACGACGGTTCCTACGAGCAGTACTTC.

This clone was detected only a few times. V and J are TRBV5-1 and TRBJ2-7; perhaps D is TRBD1 or TRBD2 (5 bases each). The CDR3 consists of 15 residues. V lost 4 bases and J lost 0, with 14 bases in between. CDR1 SGHRS and CDR2 YFSETQ come from the germline V gene. DNA of the CDR3: TGCGCCAGCAGCATTTCCGGGACGGACTCCTACGAGCAGTACTTC. This translates into CASSISGTDSYEQYF. Combining the CDR3 with reference TRBV5-1 and TRBJ2-7 gives the whole variable domain KAGVTQTPRYLIKTRGQQVTLSCSPISGHRSVSWYQQTPGQGLQFLFEYFSETQRNKGNFPGRFSGRQFSNSRSEMNVSTLELGDSALYLCASSISGTDSYEQYFGPGTRLTVT.

This clone was recorded once. The sample has other DNA sequences that encode this CDR3 too. The V gene is TRBV10-3, the J gene TRBJ2-5, with TRBD2 identical over 11 bases. CDR3 length: 15 residues. With V trimmed by 5 bases and J by 3 bases, 5 bases remained unmatched. From germline, CDR1 is ENHRY and CDR2 SYGVKD. The DNA for the CDR3 is TGTGCCATCAGTTCCGGGACTAGCGGTGAAGAGACCCAGTACTTC. This translates into CAISSGTSGEETQYF.

The genes are TRBV29-1 and TRBJ1-2; D is possibly TRBD1 (6 bases). Per the germline V gene, CDR1 is SQVTM and CDR2 is ANQGSEA. The CDR3 is 13 residues long. V was pared by 7 bases and J by 6 bases, with 18 bases between. The DNA of the CDR3 is TGCAGCGCCTCGAGGGGGGCAGGGGATGGCTACACCTTC. Translation: CSASRGAGDGYTF. The entire variable domain, with the rest obtained from reference TRBV29-1 and TRBJ1-2, is as follows: SAVISQKPSRDICQRGTSLTIQCQVDSQVTMMFWYRQQPGQSLTLIATANQGSEATYESGFVIDKFPISRPNLTFSTLTVSNMSPEDSSIYLCSASRGAGDGYTFGSGTRLTVV.

This clone was counted once. The genes are TRBV7-2 and TRBJ1-2; weak D call: TRBD1 (5 bases). The germline V gene encodes CDR1 SGHTA and CDR2 FQGNSA. The CDR3 consists of 12 residues. Trimming removed 6 bases at V and 11 bases at J, with 16 bases between. CDR3 residues: CASRELTGGYTF. As DNA, the CDR3 is TGTGCCAGCAGAGAACTTACAGGAGGTTACACCTTC.

The chain recombines TRBV5-1 with TRBJ2-7; possibly TRBD1 for D (6 bases). Trimming left V 0 bases short and J 3 bases short, with 19 bases between. CDR3 length equals 17 residues. CDR1 SGHRS and CDR2 YFSETQ come from the germline V gene. In DNA form, the CDR3 reads TGCGCCAGCAGCTTGGCGGACAGCAACGTCCCCTTCTACGAGCAGTACTTC. Residues: CASSLADSNVPFYEQYF.

The chain recombines TRBV10-3 with TRBJ2-2; D call uncertain. This CDR3 region has 12 residues. Looked up from germline, CDR1 is ENHRY and CDR2 is SYGVKD. The V gene lost 5 bases and the J gene lost 0 bases, with 1 base spanning the gap. CDR3 DNA: TGTGCCATCAGTCCGAACACCGGGGAGCTGTTTTTT. Amino acids: CAISPNTGELFF.

The chain couples TRBV20-1 to TRBJ1-2; D unresolved. Trimming removed 0 bases from V and 8 bases from J, with 7 bases in between. The CDR3 covers 11 residues. CDR1 is DFQATT and CDR2 is SNEGSKA in the germline V gene (reference sequence). This chain's CDR3 is CSARDRYGYTF. DNA of the CDR3: TGCAGTGCTAGAGATAGATACGGCTACACCTTC.

The chain has TRBV4-3 and TRBJ1-2; 12 bases align to TRBD1. The CDR3 totals 15 residues. The V segment lost 3 bases and the J segment 6 bases; nucleotides outside the gene matches: 5. Looked up from germline, CDR1 is LGHNA and CDR2 is YSLEER. The CDR3 region has the DNA TGCGCCAGCAGCCAGGGACAGGGGGCTTTTGATGGCTACACCTTC. Its translation: CASSQGQGAFDGYTF.

The chain is built from TRBV5-1 and TRBJ1-1, with D maybe TRBD1 (6 bases). V lost 4 bases, J lost 2 bases, and 15 bases lay in between. The CDR3 has 15 residues. Germline assignment: CDR1 SGHRS and CDR2 YFSETQ. This CDR3 is CASSLPGHRNTEAFF. CDR3 bases: TGCGCCAGCAGCCTTCCGGGACATCGAAACACTGAAGCTTTCTTT.

J is TRBJ2-3 and V is TRBV10-3; possibly TRBD1 for D (6 bases). Germline CDR1 is ENHRY and CDR2 is SYGVKD. This CDR3 contains 13 residues. With 8 bases removed from V and 5 bases from J, the gap between germline ends came to 14 bases. CDR3 region: CAIAYREGDTQYF. CDR3 bases: TGTGCCATCGCGTACAGGGAAGGAGATACGCAGTATTTT.

There are a few counts of this clone. The chain joins TRBV6-5 to TRBJ1-1; D gene uncertain. CDR1 and CDR2 (germline): MNHEY, SVGAGI. The CDR3 totals 14 residues. The V gene lost 0 bases and the J gene lost 3 bases, with 8 bases spanning the gap. This chain's CDR3 is CASSYSQEDTEAFF. CDR3 DNA sequence: TGTGCCAGCAGTTACTCGCAGGAGGACACTGAAGCTTTCTTT.

This chain uses TRBV30 with TRBJ2-7; 9 nucleotides align to TRBD2. Trimming took 1 base from V and 5 from J; bases not matched to a gene: 3. The CDR3 has 13 amino acids. The germline gives CDR1 GTSNPN, CDR2 SVGIG (reference sequence). DNA of the CDR3: TGTGCCTGGAGTGGCGGGGGGGAGGACGAGCAGTACTTC. Amino acid sequence: CAWSGGGEDEQYF.

This clone was observed once. The chain couples TRBV13 to TRBJ2-3, with D tentatively TRBD2 (5 bases). Germline V gene lookup returns CDR1 PRHDT and CDR2 FYEKMQ (reference sequence). Trimming left V 5 bases short and J 1 base short, with 16 bases between. The CDR3 loop spans 16 amino acids. The CDR3: CASSPTPRARTDTQYF. CDR3 nucleotide sequence: TGTGCCAGCAGCCCTACCCCGAGGGCCCGCACAGATACGCAGTATTTT.

A few counts support this clone. The chain combines TRBV29-1 with TRBJ1-2, with D possibly TRBD1 on 6 matching bases. This CDR3 spans 12 amino acids. The V gene's germline CDR1 is SQVTM and CDR2 ANQGSEA. V shed 7 bases and J shed 5 bases, with 14 bases lying between them. This CDR3 is CSAERGKYGYTF. CDR3 DNA: TGCAGCGCAGAGAGGGGGAAATATGGCTACACCTTC.

V usage is TRBV4-3 and J usage is TRBJ1-4; TRBD1 matches at 8 bases. V was clipped by 4 bases and J by 8 bases; unmatched bases: 6. The germline gives CDR1 LGHNA, CDR2 YSLEER. This CDR3 region has 14 residues. As DNA, the CDR3 is TGCGCCAGCAGCCCGCAGGGGGCTGTAGAAAAACTGTTTTTT. It encodes CASSPQGAVEKLFF.

In its sample, this clone was seen a few times. The V gene is TRBV20-1, the J gene TRBJ2-7; D is possibly TRBD1 (5 bases). The V gene's germline CDR1 is DFQATT and CDR2 SNEGSKA (reference sequence). The CDR3 has 11 residues. V lost 5 bases to trimming and J lost 3 bases, with 8 bases between them. CDR3 loop: CSADDSYEQYF. In DNA, the CDR3 is TGCAGTGCTGACGACAGCTACGAGCAGTACTTC.